The 14 T cell receptor beta chains below come from one sample, sequenced in a study of shared clonotypes between healthy human individuals. CD45RO-negative, CCR7-selected cells formed the naive CD8 fraction, which excluded terminally differentiated effector memory CD45RA+ cells. Here immunoSEQ multiplex PCR was the method, and the copy in TCRdb shows in-frame clones only, minus some. This sample has about 580,000 clones, with 98% found just once. Sequencing input: naive CD8+ T cells sorted from blood. The receptors shown here come from a man between 25 and 39 years old in good health.

This clone is a singleton in its sample. The rearrangement joins TRBV6-1 to TRBJ2-1; TRBD2 is a possible D gene (5 bases). Germline CDR1 is MNHNS and CDR2 is SASEGT. This CDR3 spans 14 amino acids. V lost 1 base to trimming and J lost 6 bases, with 10 bases between them. CDR3 residues: CASSEGAAPNEQFF. Here the CDR3 DNA reads TGTGCCAGCAGTGAAGGAGCGGCCCCCAATGAGCAGTTCTTC.

The V call is TRBV7-6, the J call TRBJ1-1, with no clear D. Between the trimmed V and J ends, which lost 5 bases and 3 bases, there was a span of 13 bases. Per the germline V gene, CDR1 is SGHVS and CDR2 is FNYEAQ. The CDR3 contains 14 residues. The CDR3 region is CASSPRRSDTEAFF. The CDR3 nucleotides read TGTGCCAGCAGCCCTAGGAGGAGCGACACTGAAGCTTTCTTT. Full variable domain (missing parts from reference TRBV7-6 and TRBJ1-1): GAGVSQSPRYKVTKRGQDVALRCDPISGHVSLYWYRQALGQGPEFLTYFNYEAQQDKSGLPNDRFSAERPEGSISTLTIQRTEQRDSAMYRCASSPRRSDTEAFFGQGTRLTVV.

The chain has TRBV7-9 and TRBJ1-1, with TRBD1 identical over 7 bases. The CDR3 contains 16 residues. The germline V gene has CDR1 SEHNR and CDR2 FQNEAQ (reference sequence). V lost 6 bases and J lost 0; bases outside the gene matches: 10. The CDR3 loop is CASRGGQEGVNTEAFF. CDR3 bases: TGTGCCAGCAGGGGCGGACAGGAAGGAGTGAACACTGAAGCTTTCTTT.

This chain connects TRBV7-6 to TRBJ2-7, with a tentative D call TRBD2 (5 bases). V was clipped by 5 bases and J by 3 bases, with 14 bases between them. Germline values: CDR1 SGHVS, CDR2 FNYEAQ. The CDR3 totals 14 residues. The CDR3 sequence is CASSQESGIYEQYF. For the CDR3, the DNA is TGTGCCAGCAGCCAGGAATCGGGAATCTACGAGCAGTACTTC.

The V gene is TRBV27, the J gene TRBJ2-7; D unresolved. Germline V gives CDR1 MNHEY, CDR2 SMNVEV (reference sequence). The CDR3 has 14 amino acids. Trimming took 3 bases from V and 1 from J, leaving 10 bases between them. CDR3: CASSFGRQSYEQYF. CDR3 nucleotides: TGTGCCAGCAGTTTTGGGCGGCAATCCTACGAGCAGTACTTC.

This chain uses TRBV27 with TRBJ1-1; D is unresolved. Germline V CDR1 and CDR2: MNHEY, SMNVEV (reference sequence). V was pared by 5 bases and J by 6 bases, with 13 bases between. The CDR3 contains 13 residues. The CDR3 region is CASSPTLIAEAFF. CDR3 coding DNA: TGTGCCAGCAGTCCCACCTTAATTGCTGAAGCTTTCTTT.

V is TRBV6-6 and J is TRBJ1-5; possible D gene TRBD1, 5 bases. The CDR3 is 16 amino acids. CDR1 is MNHNY, CDR2 SVGAGI, per germline (reference sequence). The V end was cut by 0 bases, the J end by 2 bases, with 11 bases between. The CDR3 here is CASSYSTEQGNQPQHF. The CDR3 DNA reads as TGTGCCAGCAGTTACTCGACCGAACAGGGCAATCAGCCCCAGCATTTT.

This chain uses TRBV4-3 with TRBJ2-7, with 10 bases identical to TRBD2. The CDR3 has 15 residues. CDR1 LGHNA and CDR2 YSLEER come from the germline V gene. The J segment lost 7 bases and the V segment lost 1 base, leaving 7 bases of the junction unmatched. The DNA of the CDR3 is TGCGCCAGCAGCCAAGTCGGGTTAGCGGGAGGTGAGCAGTACTTC. This codes for CASSQVGLAGGEQYF.

The rearrangement links TRBV15 to TRBJ1-5, with D possibly matching TRBD1 (6 bases). Germline lookup yields CDR1 LNHNV and CDR2 YYDKDF (reference sequence). Trimming took off 5 bases at V and 7 bases at J, with 18 bases between the two ends. CDR3 length: 15 residues. The CDR3 region has the DNA TGTGCCACCAGCGGAGGGAGGGGGTTAGGGCAGCCCCAGCATTTT. This translates into CATSGGRGLGQPQHF.

The J gene is TRBJ2-7, the V gene TRBV27, with D unclear. Per germline, CDR1 MNHEY and CDR2 SMNVEV (reference sequence). The CDR3 extends over 13 amino acids. Trimming cost V 0 bases and J 5 bases, with 8 bases left between them. Here the CDR3 reads CASSLSGNHEQYF. CDR3 in DNA: TGTGCCAGCAGTTTATCAGGGAATCACGAGCAGTACTTC.

The chain has TRBV19 and TRBJ1-5, with a weak D call TRBD1 (6 bases). The CDR3 has 15 amino acids. V was pared by 1 base and J by 4 bases, with 11 bases between. Germline CDR1 is LNHDA and CDR2 is SQIVND (reference sequence). The CDR3 bases are TGTGCCAGTAGTATAGGCCAGGGGCCTAATCAGCCCCAGCATTTT. Protein sequence: CASSIGQGPNQPQHF.

This clone was seen a single time. A junction end diverges from the germline sequence, so it may reflect a read error. This sequence joins TRBV18 and TRBJ2-2; D unresolved. Germline lookup yields CDR1 KGHSH and CDR2 LQKENI. CDR3 length: 12 residues. The DNA for the CDR3 is TGTGCCAGCCCACCAAACACCGGGGAGCTGTTTTTT. Its translation is CASPPNTGELFF.

This clone was picked up one time. The gene calls are TRBV2 and TRBJ2-1; possibly TRBD2 for D (6 bases). There are 16 residues in the CDR3. Trimming shortened V by 6 bases and J by 7 bases, and 22 bases separated the two germline ends. Germline CDR1 reads SNHLY; CDR2 reads FYNNEI. CDR3 nucleotide sequence: TGTGCCAGCAGCACTAGACGGGAGCTTTTGGAAAATGAGCAGTTCTTC. This gives the protein CASSTRRELLENEQFF. The variable domain in full, with the rest retrieved from reference TRBV2 and TRBJ2-1, is EPEVTQTPSHQVTQMGQEVILRCVPISNHLYFYWYRQILGQKVEFLVSFYNNEISEKSEIFDDQFSVERPDGSNFTLKIRSTKLEDSAMYFCASSTRRELLENEQFFGPGTRLTVL.

This chain connects TRBV6-1 to TRBJ1-4; 10 bases fit TRBD1. The CDR3 sequence is 15 residues long. V lost 0 bases and J lost 6; bases outside the gene matches: 1. Germline V gives CDR1 MNHNS, CDR2 SASEGT. The CDR3 is CASSEAGTGDEKLFF. The CDR3 DNA sequence: TGTGCCAGCAGTGAAGCCGGGACAGGGGATGAAAAACTGTTTTTT.